Presented here are 24 T cell receptor beta chains from one specimen sequenced in a study of tumor T cells in aggressive B-cell lymphoma. TCRdb's copy holds only in-frame clones and misses some; the assay was immunoSEQ multiplex PCR. The data show about 5,100 clones, around 87% seen once. Sequenced input: tumor tissue. The receptors were sampled from an adult with diffuse large B cell lymphoma.

J is TRBJ2-3 and V is TRBV4-3; perhaps TRBD1 as D (5 bases). The CDR3 extends over 15 amino acids. V was shortened by 0 bases and J by 4 bases, with 11 bases between the two germline ends. Per germline, CDR1 LGHNA and CDR2 YSLEER. CDR3 DNA sequence: TGCGCCAGCAGCCAAGATAAAGGGGCCGCAGATACGCAGTATTTT. It encodes CASSQDKGAADTQYF.

This sequence joins TRBV28 and TRBJ1-1; D not certain. CDR3 length: 13 amino acids. Germline V gives CDR1 MDHEN, CDR2 SYDVKM. V was pared by 7 bases and J by 6 bases, with 15 bases between. The chain's CDR3 is CASISPGVAEAFF. In DNA, the CDR3 is TGTGCCAGCATATCCCCCGGAGTAGCTGAAGCTTTCTTT.

V gene TRBV13 combines with J gene TRBJ2-1; 11 positions agree with TRBD2. CDR3 length: 14 amino acids. The germline V gene encodes CDR1 PRHDT and CDR2 FYEKMQ (reference sequence). Germline trimming cut 4 bases from V and 8 bases from J; bases unmatched to any gene: 4. The CDR3 DNA sequence: TGTGCCAGCAGCTCCCGACTAGCGGGGTATGAGCAGTTCTTC. Translating gives CASSSRLAGYEQFF.

The chain couples TRBV11-1 to TRBJ2-1; possibly TRBD2 for D (6 bases). CDR3 length: 16 amino acids. V dropped 5 bases and J dropped 9 bases, with 23 bases sitting between them. CDR1 and CDR2 (germline): SGHAT, FQDESV (reference sequence). The CDR3 DNA sequence: TGTGCCAGCAGCCCCCTAGGATCCCTAGCGTTCACTGAGCAGTTCTTC. This translates into CASSPLGSLAFTEQFF.

The gene calls are TRBV7-2 and TRBJ1-1; D unclear. The CDR3 is 13 residues long. From germline, CDR1 is SGHTA and CDR2 FQGNSA. V was trimmed by 5 bases and J by 1 base, leaving 8 bases between them. The CDR3: CASSPAGNTEAFF. CDR3 in DNA: TGTGCCAGCAGCCCCGCGGGGAACACTGAAGCTTTCTTT.

V usage is TRBV6-9 and J usage is TRBJ1-1, with D possibly TRBD1 on 5 matching bases. Germline V gene lookup returns CDR1 MNHGY and CDR2 SVAAGI. The CDR3 has 13 residues. Trimming shortened V by 8 bases and J by 1 base, and 11 bases separated the two germline ends. CDR3 bases: TGTGCCAGCCCCGCAAGGGGGAACACTGAAGCTTTCTTT. It yields the protein CASPARGNTEAFF.

The chain links TRBV29-1 to TRBJ2-7; D is ambiguous. The CDR3 is 13 amino acids. Germline values: CDR1 SQVTM, CDR2 ANQGSEA. Trimming took 5 bases from V and 2 from J, leaving 13 bases between them. CDR3: CSVSMGTPYEQYF. CDR3 DNA sequence: TGCAGCGTTTCAATGGGCACCCCCTACGAGCAGTACTTC.

This chain links TRBV4-2 with TRBJ2-5, with 12 bases matching TRBD2. This CDR3 region has 17 residues. CDR1 and CDR2 (germline): LGHNA, YNFKEQ. The J segment lost 1 base and the V segment lost 1 base, leaving 4 bases of the junction unmatched. The CDR3 protein is CASSQGETSGGQETQYF. The CDR3 DNA reads as TGTGCCAGCAGCCAAGGTGAGACTAGCGGGGGCCAAGAGACCCAGTACTTC.

This rearrangement joins TRBV4-2 to TRBJ2-3; TRBD2 matches 8 bases. This CDR3 spans 16 amino acids. V was clipped by 3 bases and J by 0 bases; unmatched bases: 5. CDR1 and CDR2 (germline): LGHNA, YNFKEQ. CDR3 sequence: CASSQGTRLSTDTQYF. The CDR3 nucleotides read TGTGCCAGCAGCCAGGGGACTAGGCTTAGCACAGATACGCAGTATTTT.

This chain joins TRBV18 and TRBJ1-2; possible D gene TRBD1, 6 bases. V was clipped by 2 bases and J by 0 bases, with 13 bases between them. This CDR3 has 16 amino acids. CDR1 is KGHSH, CDR2 LQKENI, per germline. The CDR3 sequence: CASSPAQGEANYGYTF. DNA of the CDR3: TGTGCCAGCTCACCAGCACAGGGTGAAGCTAACTATGGCTACACCTTC.

This chain joins TRBV28 and TRBJ2-1; possibly TRBD2 for D (6 bases). The V end lost 5 bases, the J end lost 4 bases, and 15 bases lay between the germline ends. The length of the CDR3 is 15 residues. Germline CDR1 MDHEN, CDR2 SYDVKM. The CDR3 coding sequence is TGTGCCAGCAGTCTTTCCCAAGGAGGGTACAATGAGCAGTTCTTC. Amino acids: CASSLSQGGYNEQFF.

The chain links TRBV29-1 to TRBJ1-4, with 7 bases identical to TRBD1. V shed 6 bases, J shed 7 bases, and the junction held 8 bases outside the gene matches. Per the germline V gene, CDR1 is SQVTM and CDR2 is ANQGSEA. CDR3 length: 13 amino acids. The CDR3 nucleotides read TGCAGCGTGCAGGGACAGACAGGTGAAAAACTGTTTTTT. This sequence encodes CSVQGQTGEKLFF.

A few counts support this clone. The chain uses TRBV4-2 and TRBJ1-1, with 9 bases identical to TRBD1. V was pared by 0 bases and J by 5 bases, with 7 bases of the junction left unmatched. Germline values: CDR1 LGHNA, CDR2 YNFKEQ. This CDR3 is built from 16 residues. The CDR3 nucleotides are TGTGCCAGCAGCCAAGATCGGGGACAGGGTCGGACTGAAGCTTTCTTT. This encodes CASSQDRGQGRTEAFF.

The chain recombines TRBV9 with TRBJ2-3; 9 positions agree with TRBD1. V trimming: 2 bases; J trimming: 0 bases; junction bases outside the gene matches: 1. CDR1 is SGDLS and CDR2 is YYNGEE in the germline V gene. The CDR3 loop spans 15 amino acids. CDR3 nucleotides: TGTGCCAGCAGCGTGGACAGGGGAAGCACAGATACGCAGTATTTT. As protein: CASSVDRGSTDTQYF.

This clone has only one observation. The V call is TRBV7-6, the J call TRBJ1-4; 8 positions match TRBD1. This CDR3 is 15 amino acids long. V gave up 3 bases and J gave up 5 bases; unmatched junction bases: 5. The germline CDR1 and CDR2 sequences are SGHVS and FNYEAQ. CDR3 loop: CASSLWTGMNEKLFF. The CDR3 DNA reads TGTGCCAGCAGCTTGTGGACAGGGATGAATGAAAAACTGTTTTTT. Full variable domain (remainder filled in from reference TRBV7-6 and TRBJ1-4): GAGVSQSPRYKVTKRGQDVALRCDPISGHVSLYWYRQALGQGPEFLTYFNYEAQQDKSGLPNDRFSAERPEGSISTLTIQRTEQRDSAMYRCASSLWTGMNEKLFFGSGTQLSVL.

The genes are TRBV28 and TRBJ1-2; TRBD1 might be the D (5 bases). The germline V gene has CDR1 MDHEN and CDR2 SYDVKM. V lost 8 bases, J lost 0 bases, and 7 bases lay in between. The length of the CDR3 is 12 residues. The CDR3 loop is CASGGANYGYTF. DNA for the CDR3: TGTGCCAGCGGGGGGGCTAACTATGGCTACACCTTC.

The chain has TRBV6-5 and TRBJ2-7, with 8 bases fitting TRBD1. CDR1 MNHEY and CDR2 SVGAGI come from the germline V gene. This CDR3 has 16 amino acids. With 4 bases clipped from V and 2 bases from J, the junction kept 10 bases outside the gene matches. The chain's CDR3 is CASSFQGAGRAYEQYF. As DNA, the CDR3 is TGTGCCAGCAGTTTTCAGGGGGCGGGGCGGGCCTACGAGCAGTACTTC.

This clone was recorded only once. This sequence joins TRBV5-1 and TRBJ1-6, with D possibly TRBD1 on 6 matching bases. This CDR3 has 16 amino acids. From germline, CDR1 is SGHRS and CDR2 YFSETQ. V lost 5 bases to trimming and J lost 6 bases, with 18 bases between them. This chain's CDR3 is CASRRGSQGFNSPLHF. Written as DNA, the CDR3 is TGCGCCAGCAGGCGGGGGTCACAGGGTTTTAATTCACCCCTCCACTTT.

The chain combines TRBV5-4 with TRBJ2-1; 8 positions match TRBD2. Germline trimming cut 4 bases from V and 2 bases from J; bases unmatched to any gene: 5. Germline V gives CDR1 SGHNT, CDR2 YYREEE (reference sequence). CDR3 size: 15 residues. The CDR3 coding sequence is TGTGCCAGCAGCGTGCGGGGGGTTGCCTACAATGAGCAGTTCTTC. It yields the protein CASSVRGVAYNEQFF.

The chain uses TRBV20-1 and TRBJ2-7; D is ambiguous. The CDR3 spans 11 residues. V lost 4 bases and J 1 base, leaving 5 bases between the germline ends. Germline CDR1 DFQATT, CDR2 SNEGSKA (reference sequence). The CDR3 sequence is CSAMSSYEQYF. The CDR3 DNA reads TGCAGTGCTATGAGTTCCTACGAGCAGTACTTC.

This chain links TRBV7-2 with TRBJ2-5, with D perhaps matching TRBD1 (6 bases). Germline V lookup: CDR1 SGHTA, CDR2 FQGNSA. This CDR3 comprises 11 residues. The V end lost 5 bases, the J end lost 12 bases, and 13 bases lay between the germline ends. CDR3 sequence (DNA): TGTGCCAGCAGCACCGCAGGGGACAAGTACTTC. Amino acids: CASSTAGDKYF.

The rearrangement uses TRBV2 and TRBJ2-7; D may be TRBD2 (6 bases). The germline gives CDR1 SNHLY, CDR2 FYNNEI. With 8 bases removed from V and 0 bases from J, the gap between germline ends came to 8 bases. The CDR3 spans 12 residues. CDR3 loop: CASRESSYEQYF. DNA of the CDR3: TGTGCCAGCCGGGAGAGCTCCTACGAGCAGTACTTC. Filled out from reference TRBV2 and TRBJ2-7, the complete variable domain reads EPEVTQTPSHQVTQMGQEVILRCVPISNHLYFYWYRQILGQKVEFLVSFYNNEISEKSEIFDDQFSVERPDGSNFTLKIRSTKLEDSAMYFCASRESSYEQYFGPGTRLTVT.

The chain recombines TRBV2 with TRBJ2-2; TRBD1 is a possible D gene (5 bases). Germline CDR1 reads SNHLY; CDR2 reads FYNNEI. The CDR3 runs to 16 residues. V lost 3 bases to trimming and J lost 4 bases, with 15 bases between them. CDR3 protein: CASSEMAGIVTGELFF. The CDR3 DNA reads as TGTGCCAGCAGTGAGATGGCAGGGATCGTCACCGGGGAGCTGTTTTTT. Looking up the rest from reference TRBV2 and TRBJ2-2 gives the full variable domain: EPEVTQTPSHQVTQMGQEVILRCVPISNHLYFYWYRQILGQKVEFLVSFYNNEISEKSEIFDDQFSVERPDGSNFTLKIRSTKLEDSAMYFCASSEMAGIVTGELFFGEGSRLTVL.

V usage is TRBV6-5 and J usage is TRBJ2-7; tentatively, D is TRBD1 (6 bases). The CDR3 runs 13 residues. CDR1 is MNHEY and CDR2 is SVGAGI in the germline V gene. V shed 6 bases and J shed 1 base, with 10 bases lying between them. DNA of the CDR3: TGTGCCAGCAGGGGAAGGGGGTCCTACGAGCAGTACTTC. Its protein is CASRGRGSYEQYF.